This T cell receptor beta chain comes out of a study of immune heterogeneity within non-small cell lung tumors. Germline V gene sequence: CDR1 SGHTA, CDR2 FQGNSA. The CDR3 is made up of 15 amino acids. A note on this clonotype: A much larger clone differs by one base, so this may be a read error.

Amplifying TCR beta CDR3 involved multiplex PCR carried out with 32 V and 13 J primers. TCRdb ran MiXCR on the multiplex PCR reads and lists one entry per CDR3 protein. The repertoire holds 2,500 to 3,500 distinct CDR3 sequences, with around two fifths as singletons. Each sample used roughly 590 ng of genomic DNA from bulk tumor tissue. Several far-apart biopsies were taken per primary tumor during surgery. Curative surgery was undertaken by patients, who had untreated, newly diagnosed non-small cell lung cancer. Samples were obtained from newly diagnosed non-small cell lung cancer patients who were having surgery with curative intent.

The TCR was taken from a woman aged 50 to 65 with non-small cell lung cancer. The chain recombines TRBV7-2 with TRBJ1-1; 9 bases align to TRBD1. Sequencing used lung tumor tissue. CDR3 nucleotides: TGTGCCAGCACCCGGGACAGGGTTCGGACCACTGAAGATTTCTTT. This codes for CASTRDRVRTTEDFF.